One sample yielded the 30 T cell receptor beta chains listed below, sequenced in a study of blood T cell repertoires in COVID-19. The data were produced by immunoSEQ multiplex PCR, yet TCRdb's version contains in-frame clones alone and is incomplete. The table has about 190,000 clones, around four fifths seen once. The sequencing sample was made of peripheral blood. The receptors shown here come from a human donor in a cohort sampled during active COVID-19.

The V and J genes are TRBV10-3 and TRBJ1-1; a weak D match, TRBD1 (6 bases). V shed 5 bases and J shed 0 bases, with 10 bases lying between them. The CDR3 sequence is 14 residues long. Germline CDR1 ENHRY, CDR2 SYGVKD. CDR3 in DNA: TGTGCCATCAGTCCACAGGGATTGAACACTGAAGCTTTCTTT. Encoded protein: CAISPQGLNTEAFF.

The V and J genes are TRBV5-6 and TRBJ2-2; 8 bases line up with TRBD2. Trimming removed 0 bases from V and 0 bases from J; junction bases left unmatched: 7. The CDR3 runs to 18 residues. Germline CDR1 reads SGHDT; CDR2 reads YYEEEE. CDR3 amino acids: CASSLALGAGANTGELFF. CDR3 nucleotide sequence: TGTGCCAGCAGCTTGGCCCTCGGAGCGGGGGCGAACACCGGGGAGCTGTTTTTT. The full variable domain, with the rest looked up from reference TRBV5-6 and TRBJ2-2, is DAGVTQSPTHLIKTRGQQVTLRCSPKSGHDTVSWYQQALGQGPQFIFQYYEEEERQRGNFPDRFSGHQFPNYSSELNVNALLLGDSALYLCASSLALGAGANTGELFFGEGSRLTVL.

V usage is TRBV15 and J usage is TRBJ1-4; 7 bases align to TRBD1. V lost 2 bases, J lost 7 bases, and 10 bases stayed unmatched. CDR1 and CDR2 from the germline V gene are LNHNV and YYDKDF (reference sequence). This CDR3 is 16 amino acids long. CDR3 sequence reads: CATSRSLTGVFEKLFF. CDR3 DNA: TGTGCCACCAGCAGAAGCCTAACAGGGGTTTTTGAAAAACTGTTTTTT. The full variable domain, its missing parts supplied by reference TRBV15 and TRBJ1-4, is DAMVIQNPRYQVTQFGKPVTLSCSQTLNHNVMYWYQQKSSQAPKLLFHYYDKDFNNEADTPDNFQSRRPNTSFCFLDIRSPGLGDTAMYLCATSRSLTGVFEKLFFGSGTQLSVL.

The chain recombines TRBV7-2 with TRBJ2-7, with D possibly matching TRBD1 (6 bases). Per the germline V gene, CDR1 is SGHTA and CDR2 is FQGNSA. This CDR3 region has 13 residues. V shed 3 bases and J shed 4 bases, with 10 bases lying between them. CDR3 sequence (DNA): TGTGCCAGCAGCTTGGGCAGGGGATACGAGCAGTACGTC. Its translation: CASSLGRGYEQYV.

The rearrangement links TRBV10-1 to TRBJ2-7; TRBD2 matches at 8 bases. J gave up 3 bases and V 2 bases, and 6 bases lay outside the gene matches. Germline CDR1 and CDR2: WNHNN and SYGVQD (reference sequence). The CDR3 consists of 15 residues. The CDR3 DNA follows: TGCGCCAGCAGTGAGCCTGAGCGGGAGATCTACGAGCAGTACTTC. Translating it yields CASSEPEREIYEQYF.

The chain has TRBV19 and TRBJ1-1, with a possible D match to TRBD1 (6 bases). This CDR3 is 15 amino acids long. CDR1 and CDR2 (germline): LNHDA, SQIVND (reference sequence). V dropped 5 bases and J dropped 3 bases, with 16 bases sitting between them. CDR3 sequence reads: CASSLQGVRDTEAFF. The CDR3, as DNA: TGTGCCAGTAGTTTACAGGGTGTCCGGGACACTGAAGCTTTCTTT.

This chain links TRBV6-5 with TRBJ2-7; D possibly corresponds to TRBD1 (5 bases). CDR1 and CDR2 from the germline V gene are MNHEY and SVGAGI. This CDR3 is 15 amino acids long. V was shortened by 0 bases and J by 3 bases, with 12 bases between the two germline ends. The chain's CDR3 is CASSYSTGQGYEQYF. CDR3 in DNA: TGTGCCAGCAGTTACTCCACCGGGCAGGGCTACGAGCAGTACTTC.

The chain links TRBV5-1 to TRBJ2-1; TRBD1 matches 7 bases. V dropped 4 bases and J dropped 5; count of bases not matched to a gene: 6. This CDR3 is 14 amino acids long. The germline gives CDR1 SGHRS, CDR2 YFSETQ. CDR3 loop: CASSKQGMNNEQFF. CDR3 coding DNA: TGCGCCAGCAGCAAACAGGGGATGAACAATGAGCAGTTCTTC.

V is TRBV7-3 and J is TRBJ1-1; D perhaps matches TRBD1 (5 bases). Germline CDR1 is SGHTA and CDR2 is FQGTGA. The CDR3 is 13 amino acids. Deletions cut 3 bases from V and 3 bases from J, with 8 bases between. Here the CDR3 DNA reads TGTGCCAGCAGCTTTGACAGAGACACTGAAGCTTTCTTT. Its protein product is CASSFDRDTEAFF.

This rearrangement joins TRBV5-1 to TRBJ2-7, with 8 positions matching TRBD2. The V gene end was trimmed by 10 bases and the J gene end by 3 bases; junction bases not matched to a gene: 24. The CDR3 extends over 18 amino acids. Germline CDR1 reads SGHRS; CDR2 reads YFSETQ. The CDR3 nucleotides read TGCGCCTGCTGCCCCCCCCCGGGGGGGAAGGATATCAACTACGAGCAGTACTTC. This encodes CACCPPPGGKDINYEQYF.

CDR3 amino acids: CASSETGGDGTGELFF. For the CDR3, the DNA is TGTGCCAGCAGTGAAACGGGGGGCGATGGCACCGGGGAGCTGTTTTTT. The V call is TRBV6-1, the J call TRBJ2-2; TRBD2 is a possible D gene (7 bases). CDR1 and CDR2 from the germline V gene are MNHNS and SASEGT. The CDR3 is 16 residues long. With 2 bases removed from V and 4 bases from J, the gap between germline ends came to 14 bases.

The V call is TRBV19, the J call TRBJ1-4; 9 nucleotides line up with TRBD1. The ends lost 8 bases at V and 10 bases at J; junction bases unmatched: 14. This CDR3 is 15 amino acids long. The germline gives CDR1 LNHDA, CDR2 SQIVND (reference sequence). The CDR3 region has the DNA TGTGCCAGTGAGCCCGCCCGGACAGGGGACGGAAAACTGTTTTTT. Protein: CASEPARTGDGKLFF.

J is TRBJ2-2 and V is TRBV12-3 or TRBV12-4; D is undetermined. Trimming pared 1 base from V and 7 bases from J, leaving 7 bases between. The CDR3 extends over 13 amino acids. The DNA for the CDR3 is TGTGCCAGCAGTTTAGAAGCTGTCGGGGAGCTGTTTTTT. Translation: CASSLEAVGELFF.

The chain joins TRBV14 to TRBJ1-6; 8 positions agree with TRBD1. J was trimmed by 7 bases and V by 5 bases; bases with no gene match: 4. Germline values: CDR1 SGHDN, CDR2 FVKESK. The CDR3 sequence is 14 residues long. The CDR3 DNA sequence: TGTGCCAGCAGCAAACGGACAGGGAATTCACCCCTCCACTTT. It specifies CASSKRTGNSPLHF.

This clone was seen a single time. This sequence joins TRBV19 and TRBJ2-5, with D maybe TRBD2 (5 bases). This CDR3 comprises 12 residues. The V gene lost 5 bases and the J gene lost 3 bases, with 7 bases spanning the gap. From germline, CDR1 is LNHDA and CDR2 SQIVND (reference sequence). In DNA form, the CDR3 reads TGTGCCAGTAGTGAGGGAAAAGAGACCCAGTACTTC. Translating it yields CASSEGKETQYF.

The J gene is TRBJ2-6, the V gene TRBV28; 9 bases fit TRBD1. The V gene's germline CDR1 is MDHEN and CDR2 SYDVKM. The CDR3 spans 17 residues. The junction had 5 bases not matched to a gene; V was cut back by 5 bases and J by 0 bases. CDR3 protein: CASSRTGVPSGANVLTF. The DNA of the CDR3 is TGTGCCAGCAGTAGGACAGGGGTCCCCTCTGGGGCCAACGTCCTGACTTTC.

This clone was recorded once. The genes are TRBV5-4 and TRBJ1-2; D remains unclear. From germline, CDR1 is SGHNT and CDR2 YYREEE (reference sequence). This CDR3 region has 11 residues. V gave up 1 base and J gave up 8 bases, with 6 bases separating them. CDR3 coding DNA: TGTGCCAGCAGCTTGTACGGGGGCTACACCTTC. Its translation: CASSLYGGYTF.

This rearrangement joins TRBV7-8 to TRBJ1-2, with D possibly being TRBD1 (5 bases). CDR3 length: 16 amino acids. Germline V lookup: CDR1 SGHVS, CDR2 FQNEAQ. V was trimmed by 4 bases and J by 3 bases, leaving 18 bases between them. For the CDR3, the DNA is TGTGCCAGCAGCTCACGTAGTCAGGGTCGCGACTATGGCTACACCTTC. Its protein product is CASSSRSQGRDYGYTF.

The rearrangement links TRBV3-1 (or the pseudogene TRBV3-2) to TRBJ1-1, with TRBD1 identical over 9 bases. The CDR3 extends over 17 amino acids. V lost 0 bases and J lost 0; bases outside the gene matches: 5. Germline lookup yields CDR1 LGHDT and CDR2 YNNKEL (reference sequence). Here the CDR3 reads CASSQEGTGIVNTEAFF. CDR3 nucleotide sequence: TGTGCCAGCAGCCAAGAGGGGACAGGGATCGTGAACACTGAAGCTTTCTTT.

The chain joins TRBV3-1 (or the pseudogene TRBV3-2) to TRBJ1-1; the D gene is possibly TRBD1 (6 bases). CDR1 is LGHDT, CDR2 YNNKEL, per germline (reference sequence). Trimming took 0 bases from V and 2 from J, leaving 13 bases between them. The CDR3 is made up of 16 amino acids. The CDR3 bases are TGTGCCAGCAGCCAAGATAGGGGACACATTAACACTGAAGCTTTCTTT. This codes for CASSQDRGHINTEAFF.

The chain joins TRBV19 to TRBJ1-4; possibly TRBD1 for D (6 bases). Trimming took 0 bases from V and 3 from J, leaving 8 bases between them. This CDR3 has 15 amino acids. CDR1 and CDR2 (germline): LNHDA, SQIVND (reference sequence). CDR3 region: CASSIDRGSNEKLFF. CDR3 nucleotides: TGTGCCAGTAGTATAGATAGGGGGTCTAATGAAAAACTGTTTTTT.

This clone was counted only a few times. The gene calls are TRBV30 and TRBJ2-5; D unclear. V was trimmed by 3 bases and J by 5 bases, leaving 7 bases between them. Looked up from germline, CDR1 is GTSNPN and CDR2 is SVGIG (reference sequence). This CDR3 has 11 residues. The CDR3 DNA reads TGTGCCTGGAGCGGAGTGGAGACCCAGTACTTC. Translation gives CAWSGVETQYF. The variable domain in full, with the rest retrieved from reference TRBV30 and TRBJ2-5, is SQTIHQWPATLVQPVGSPLSLECTVEGTSNPNLYWYRQAAGRGLQLLFYSVGIGQISSEVPQNLSASRPQDRQFILSSKKLLLSDSGFYLCAWSGVETQYFGPGTRLLVL.

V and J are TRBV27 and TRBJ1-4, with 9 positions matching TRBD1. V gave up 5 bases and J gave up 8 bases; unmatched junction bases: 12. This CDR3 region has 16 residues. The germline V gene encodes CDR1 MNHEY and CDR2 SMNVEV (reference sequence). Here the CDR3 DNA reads TGTGCCAGCAGTCGAAATAGACAGGGGGGGGTCGAAAAACTGTTTTTT. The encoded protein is CASSRNRQGGVEKLFF.

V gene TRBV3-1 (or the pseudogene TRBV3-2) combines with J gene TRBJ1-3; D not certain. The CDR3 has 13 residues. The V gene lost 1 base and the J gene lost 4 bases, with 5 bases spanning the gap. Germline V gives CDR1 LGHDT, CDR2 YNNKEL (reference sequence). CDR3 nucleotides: TGTGCCAGCAGCCAAGGCCTAGGAAACACCATATATTTT. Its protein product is CASSQGLGNTIYF.

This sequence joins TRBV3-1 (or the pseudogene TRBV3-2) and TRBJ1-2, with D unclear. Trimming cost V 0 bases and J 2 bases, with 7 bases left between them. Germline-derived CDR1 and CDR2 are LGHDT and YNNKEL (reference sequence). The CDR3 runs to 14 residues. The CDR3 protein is CASSQDLRNYGYTF. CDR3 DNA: TGTGCCAGCAGCCAAGATCTCAGGAACTATGGCTACACCTTC.

CDR3 DNA: TGTGCCACCAGTGGCACTAGCGGGGGGGTAAACCCGTATTACAATGAGCAGTTCTTC. This codes for CATSGTSGGVNPYYNEQFF. The chain carries TRBV24-1 and TRBJ2-1; 13 bases are shared with TRBD2. In germline, CDR1 is KGHDR, CDR2 SFDVKD. Unmatched junction bases numbered 13, after V lost 5 bases and J lost 4 bases. This CDR3 contains 19 residues.

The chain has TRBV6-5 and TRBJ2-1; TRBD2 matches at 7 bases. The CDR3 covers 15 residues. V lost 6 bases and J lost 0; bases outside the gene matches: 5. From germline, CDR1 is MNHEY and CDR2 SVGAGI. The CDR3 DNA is TGTGCCAGCAGCCGGGGGGTCGGCTCCTACAATGAGCAGTTCTTC. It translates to CASSRGVGSYNEQFF.

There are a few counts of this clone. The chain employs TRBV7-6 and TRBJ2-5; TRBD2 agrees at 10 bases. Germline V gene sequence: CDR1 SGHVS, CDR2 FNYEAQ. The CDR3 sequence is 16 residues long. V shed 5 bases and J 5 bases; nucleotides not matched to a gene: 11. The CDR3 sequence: CASSASTSGLEETQYF. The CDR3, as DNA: TGTGCCAGCAGCGCATCGACTAGCGGGTTGGAGGAGACCCAGTACTTC.

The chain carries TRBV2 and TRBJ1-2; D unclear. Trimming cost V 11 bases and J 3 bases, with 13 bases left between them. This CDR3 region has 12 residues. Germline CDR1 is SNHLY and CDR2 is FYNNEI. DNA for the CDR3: TGTGCCGGAGGGTATACGGACTATGGCTACACCTTC. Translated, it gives CAGGYTDYGYTF.

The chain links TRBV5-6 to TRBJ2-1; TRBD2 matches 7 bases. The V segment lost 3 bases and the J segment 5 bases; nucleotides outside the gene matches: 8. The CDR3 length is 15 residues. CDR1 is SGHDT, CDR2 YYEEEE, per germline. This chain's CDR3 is CASSWGGTSNNEQFF. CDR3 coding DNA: TGTGCCAGCAGCTGGGGGGGTACTAGCAACAATGAGCAGTTCTTC.